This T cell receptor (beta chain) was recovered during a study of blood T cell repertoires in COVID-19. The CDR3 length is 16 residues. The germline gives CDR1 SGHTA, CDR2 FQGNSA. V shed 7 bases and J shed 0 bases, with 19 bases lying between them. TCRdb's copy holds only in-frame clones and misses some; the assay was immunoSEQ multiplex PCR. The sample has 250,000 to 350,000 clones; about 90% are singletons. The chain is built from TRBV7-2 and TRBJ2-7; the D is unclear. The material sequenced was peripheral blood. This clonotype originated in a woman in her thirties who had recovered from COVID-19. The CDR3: CASNNPGSLSSYEQYF. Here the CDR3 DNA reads TGTGCCAGCAACAACCCCGGGTCGTTAAGCTCCTACGAGCAGTACTTC.